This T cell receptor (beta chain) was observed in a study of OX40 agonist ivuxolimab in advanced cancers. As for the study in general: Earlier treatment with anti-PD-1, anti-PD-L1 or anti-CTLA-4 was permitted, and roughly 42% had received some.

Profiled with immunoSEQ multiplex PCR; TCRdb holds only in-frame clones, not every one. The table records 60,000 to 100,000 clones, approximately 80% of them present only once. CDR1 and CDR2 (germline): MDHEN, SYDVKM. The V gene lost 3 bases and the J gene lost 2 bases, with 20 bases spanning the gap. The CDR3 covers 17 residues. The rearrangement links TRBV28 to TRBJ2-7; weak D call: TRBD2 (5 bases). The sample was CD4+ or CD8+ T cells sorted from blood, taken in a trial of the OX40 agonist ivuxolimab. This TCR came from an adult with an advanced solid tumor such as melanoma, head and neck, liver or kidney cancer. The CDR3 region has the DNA TGTGCCAGCAGTTTCTTTTTCCGGGGATGGGAAGCCTACGAGCAGTACTTC. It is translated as CASSFFFRGWEAYEQYF.